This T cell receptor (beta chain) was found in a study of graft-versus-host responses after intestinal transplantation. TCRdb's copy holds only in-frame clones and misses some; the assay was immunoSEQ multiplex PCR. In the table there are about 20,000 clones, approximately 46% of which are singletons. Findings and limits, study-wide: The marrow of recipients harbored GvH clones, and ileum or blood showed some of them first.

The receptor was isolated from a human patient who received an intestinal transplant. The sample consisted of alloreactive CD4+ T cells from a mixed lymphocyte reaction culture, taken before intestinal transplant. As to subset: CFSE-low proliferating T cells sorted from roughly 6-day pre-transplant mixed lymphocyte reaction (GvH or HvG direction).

The chain's CDR3 is CASSPMAGISTDTQYF. The CDR3 DNA reads as TGTGCCAGCAGCCCCATGGCGGGGATTAGCACAGATACGCAGTATTTT. The gene calls are TRBV2 and TRBJ2-3, with D tentatively TRBD2 (6 bases). The V end lost 6 bases, the J end lost 0 bases, and 16 bases lay between the germline ends. The CDR3 covers 16 residues. Germline CDR1 and CDR2: SNHLY and FYNNEI.